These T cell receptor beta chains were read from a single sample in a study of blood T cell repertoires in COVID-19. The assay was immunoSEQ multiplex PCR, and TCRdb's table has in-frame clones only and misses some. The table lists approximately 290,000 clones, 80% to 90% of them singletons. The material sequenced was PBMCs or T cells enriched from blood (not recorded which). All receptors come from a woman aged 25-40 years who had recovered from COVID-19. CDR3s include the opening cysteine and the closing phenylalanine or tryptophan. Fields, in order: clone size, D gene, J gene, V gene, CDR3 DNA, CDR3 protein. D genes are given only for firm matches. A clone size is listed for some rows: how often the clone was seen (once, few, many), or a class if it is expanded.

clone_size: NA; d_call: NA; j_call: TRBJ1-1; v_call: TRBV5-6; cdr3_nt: TGTGCCAGCAGCCCGGTTCGGGGATCCACTGAAGCTTTCTTT; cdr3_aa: CASSPVRGSTEAFF
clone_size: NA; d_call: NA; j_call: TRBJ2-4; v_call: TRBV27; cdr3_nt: TGTGCCAGCAGTTTAGAACAGGGAAACATTCAGTACTTC; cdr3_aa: CASSLEQGNIQYF
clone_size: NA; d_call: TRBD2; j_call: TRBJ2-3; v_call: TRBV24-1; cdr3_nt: TGTGCCACCAGTGACCCGCGACTAGCTCCGACATCCCATAGCACAGATACGCAGTATTTT; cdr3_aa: CATSDPRLAPTSHSTDTQYF
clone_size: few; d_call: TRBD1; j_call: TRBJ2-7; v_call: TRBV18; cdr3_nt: TGTGCCAGCTCCCCGGGACAGGGTCTCTACGAGCAGTACTTC; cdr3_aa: CASSPGQGLYEQYF
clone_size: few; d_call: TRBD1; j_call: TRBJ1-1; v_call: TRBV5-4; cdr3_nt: TGTGCCAGCAGCTTGGGGGCGACAGGGAGTAGCACTGAAGCTTTCTTT; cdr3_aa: CASSLGATGSSTEAFF
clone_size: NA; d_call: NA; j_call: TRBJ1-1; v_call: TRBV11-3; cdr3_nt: TGTGCCAGCAGTACGGGGGGAGGACCGAACACTGAAGCTTTCTTT; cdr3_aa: CASSTGGGPNTEAFF
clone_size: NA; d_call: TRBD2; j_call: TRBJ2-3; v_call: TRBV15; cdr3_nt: TGTGCCACCAGCAGAGGGACTAGCGGCACAGATACGCAGTATTTT; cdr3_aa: CATSRGTSGTDTQYF
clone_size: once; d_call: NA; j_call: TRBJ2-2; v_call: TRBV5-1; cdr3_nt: TGCGCCAGCAGCTTGTTTGCGGATTCGAACACCGGGGAGCTGTTTTTT; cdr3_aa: CASSLFADSNTGELFF
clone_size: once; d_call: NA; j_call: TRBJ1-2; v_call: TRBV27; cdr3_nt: TGTGCCAGCAGCCCTACAGGGAGCTATGGCTACACCTTC; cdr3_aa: CASSPTGSYGYTF
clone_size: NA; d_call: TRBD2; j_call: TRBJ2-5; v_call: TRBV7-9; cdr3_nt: TGTGCCAGCAGCCCACTGAGGACTAGCATTTATCCAGAGACCCAGTACTTC; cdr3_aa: CASSPLRTSIYPETQYF
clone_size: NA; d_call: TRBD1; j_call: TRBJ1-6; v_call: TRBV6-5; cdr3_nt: TGTGCCAGCAGAAGGACAGGGAGGTCACCCCTCCACTTT; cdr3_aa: CASRRTGRSPLHF
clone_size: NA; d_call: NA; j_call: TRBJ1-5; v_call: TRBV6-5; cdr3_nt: TGTGCCAGCCAATTAAGGGGAAATCAGCCCCAGCATTTT; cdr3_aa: CASQLRGNQPQHF
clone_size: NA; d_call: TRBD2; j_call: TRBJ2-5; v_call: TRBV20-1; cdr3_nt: TGCAGTGCTAGTAAGCGGGAGGGCGGAGAGACCCAGTACTTC; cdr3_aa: CSASKREGGETQYF
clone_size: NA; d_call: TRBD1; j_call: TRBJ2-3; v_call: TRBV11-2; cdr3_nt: TGTGCCAGCAGCCCCCCGGGACAGACTTCGTCAGATACGCAGTATTTT; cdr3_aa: CASSPPGQTSSDTQYF
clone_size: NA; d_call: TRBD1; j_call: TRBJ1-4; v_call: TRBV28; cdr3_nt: TGTGCCAGCAGTCCAGGACAGGGGGCAATTGAAAAACTGTTTTTT; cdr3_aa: CASSPGQGAIEKLFF
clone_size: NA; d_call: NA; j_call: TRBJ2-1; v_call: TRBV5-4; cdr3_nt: TGTGCCAGCAGCGGACGGACAGGGAGGGTTGACAATGAGCAGTTCTTC; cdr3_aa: CASSGRTGRVDNEQFF
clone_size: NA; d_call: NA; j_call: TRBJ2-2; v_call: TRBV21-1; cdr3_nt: TGTGCCAGCAGCAGAACTCAGGGTCGGGACACCGGGGAGCTGTTTTTT; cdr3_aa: CASSRTQGRDTGELFF
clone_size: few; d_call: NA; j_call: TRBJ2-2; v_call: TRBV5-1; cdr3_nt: TGCGCCAGCAGCTTGGCCGGCCAGGGCGACACCGGGGAGCTGTTTTTT; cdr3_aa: CASSLAGQGDTGELFF
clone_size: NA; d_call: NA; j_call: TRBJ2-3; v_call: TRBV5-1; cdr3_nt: TGCGCCAGCAGCCGGGGATTGAGCACAGATACGCAGTATTTT; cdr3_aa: CASSRGLSTDTQYF
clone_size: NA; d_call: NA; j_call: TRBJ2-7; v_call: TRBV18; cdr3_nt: TGTGCCAGCTCACCCCGCGGGGGCAGCCTCTCCTACGAGCAGTACTTC; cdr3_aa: CASSPRGGSLSYEQYF
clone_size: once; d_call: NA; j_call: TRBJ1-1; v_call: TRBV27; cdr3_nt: TGTGCCAGCAGTCCCCCCGGACCTACGGACATGAACACTGAAGCTTTCTTT; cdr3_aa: CASSPPGPTDMNTEAFF